The clone carrying this T cell receptor (beta chain) was recorded at least ten times. Its specificity is not known. This record belongs to a study of T and B cells in COVID-19 patients. Study conclusions and caveats: In COVID-19 patients, T cell receptor beta variable and joining gene use was reportedly strongly skewed.

TRB was amplified from around 230-520 ng of blood genomic DNA. BIOMED2 TRB-A/B primer pools were used in multiplex TRB PCR. Each CDR3 protein is one row after TCRdb ran MiXCR on the multiplex PCR reads. The profile shows about 14,000 distinct CDR3 sequences, over 25% of them singletons. Germline CDR1 reads GTSNPN; CDR2 reads SVGIG (reference sequence). The CDR3 has 16 residues. The V end lost 0 bases, the J end lost 4 bases, and 13 bases lay between the germline ends. The sequenced sample consisted of blood. The origin of this receptor is a human donor who had recovered from COVID-19. The J gene is TRBJ1-6, the V gene TRBV30; D unclear. The CDR3 region has the DNA TGTGCCTGGAGTGTTGTAGCCTTGGGTTATAATTCACCCCTCCACTTT. Its protein is CAWSVVALGYNSPLHF.